Shown below are 18 T cell receptor beta chains from a single sample sequenced in a study of somatic mutations in cytotoxic T cells in rheumatoid arthritis. Generated by immunoSEQ multiplex PCR, the TCRdb table keeps only in-frame clones and is missing some. In the table there are some 20,000 clones, around 81% of which are singletons. What was sequenced was CD8+ T cells sorted from blood. These receptors came from an adult with rheumatoid arthritis.

The chain links TRBV27 to TRBJ2-5, with 7 bases lining up with TRBD1. CDR3 size: 13 residues. Germline trimming cut 6 bases from V and 0 bases from J; bases unmatched to any gene: 1. Germline CDR1 and CDR2: MNHEY and SMNVEV (reference sequence). CDR3 region: CASRTGYQETQYF. Here the CDR3 DNA reads TGTGCCAGCAGGACAGGGTACCAAGAGACCCAGTACTTC.

A remark on this clone: Germline and junction disagree at one end, which may indicate a read error. This chain connects TRBV5-1 to TRBJ2-7; a possible D gene is TRBD2 (5 bases). Germline V CDR1 and CDR2: SGHRS, YFSETQ. The CDR3 consists of 12 residues. In DNA, the CDR3 is TGCGCCAGCAGCTTGGGAGGGCTGGGCTGGATCTTC. It specifies CASSLGGLGWIF. Looking up the rest from reference TRBV5-1 and TRBJ2-7 gives the full variable domain: KAGVTQTPRYLIKTRGQQVTLSCSPISGHRSVSWYQQTPGQGLQFLFEYFSETQRNKGNFPGRFSGRQFSNSRSEMNVSTLELGDSALYLCASSLGGLGWIFGPGTRLTVT.

The V and J genes are TRBV27 and TRBJ2-3; the match to TRBD2 covers 10 bases. The CDR3 loop spans 14 amino acids. Germline-derived CDR1 and CDR2 are MNHEY and SMNVEV (reference sequence). With 6 bases clipped from V and 6 bases from J, the junction kept 6 bases outside the gene matches. The CDR3 DNA follows: TGTGCCAGCAGCAGCGGGAGGGCCTGGGATACGCAGTATTTT. Translated: CASSSGRAWDTQYF.

The rearrangement joins TRBV4-1 to TRBJ1-1, with no clear D. The V end was cut by 4 bases, the J end by 0 bases, with 12 bases between. Germline V lookup: CDR1 MGHRA, CDR2 YSYEKL. The CDR3 length is 15 residues. The CDR3 loop is CASSLPEGMNTEAFF. For the CDR3, the DNA is TGCGCCAGCAGCCTGCCAGAGGGAATGAACACTGAAGCTTTCTTT.

This sequence joins TRBV4-2 and TRBJ2-2; D possibly corresponds to TRBD1 (5 bases). Trimming took 6 bases from V and 9 from J, leaving 20 bases between them. Germline assignment: CDR1 LGHNA and CDR2 YNFKEQ. The CDR3 covers 15 residues. The CDR3 DNA follows: TGTGCCAGCAGATATCACAGTTCAGGGATCAGGGAGCTGTTTTTT. As protein: CASRYHSSGIRELFF.

The chain uses TRBV7-9 and TRBJ1-2; D is possibly TRBD1 (5 bases). The germline V gene has CDR1 SEHNR and CDR2 FQNEAQ (reference sequence). The CDR3 contains 15 residues. V was trimmed by 6 bases and J by 3 bases, leaving 17 bases between them. The CDR3 region has the DNA TGTGCCAGCAGTCATAGGGACTCCTTCTACTATGGCTACACCTTC. Amino acids: CASSHRDSFYYGYTF.

The chain couples TRBV9 to TRBJ1-2; D possibly corresponds to TRBD1 (5 bases). V dropped 1 base and J dropped 3 bases, with 10 bases sitting between them. This CDR3 is built from 14 residues. Germline CDR1 reads SGDLS; CDR2 reads YYNGEE. The CDR3 DNA sequence: TGTGCCAGCAGCGTATCAGGGACGGACTATGGCTACACCTTC. It specifies CASSVSGTDYGYTF.

The V call is TRBV7-9, the J call TRBJ2-2, with a possible D match to TRBD1 (5 bases). The germline CDR1 and CDR2 sequences are SEHNR and FQNEAQ (reference sequence). Trimming removed 1 base from V and 7 bases from J, with 10 bases in between. The CDR3 loop spans 14 amino acids. The CDR3 DNA sequence: TGTGCCAGCAGCTTAGGGGGCGCAAACGGGGAGCTGTTTTTT. Its protein is CASSLGGANGELFF.

The gene calls are TRBV27 and TRBJ1-5; possible D gene TRBD1, 5 bases. The CDR3 runs to 14 residues. The germline V gene has CDR1 MNHEY and CDR2 SMNVEV (reference sequence). Trimming cost V 5 bases and J 5 bases, with 13 bases left between them. DNA of the CDR3: TGTGCCAGCAGTCTCGGGGGTATCGATCAGCCCCAGCATTTT. Encoded protein: CASSLGGIDQPQHF.

V is TRBV2 and J is TRBJ1-2, with D perhaps TRBD1 (6 bases). V was pared by 4 bases and J by 5 bases, with 8 bases between. The CDR3 totals 12 residues. CDR1 SNHLY and CDR2 FYNNEI come from the germline V gene. The CDR3 sequence: CASSGTVYGYTF. CDR3 coding DNA: TGTGCCAGCAGTGGGACAGTATATGGCTACACCTTC.

This chain uses TRBV5-1 with TRBJ1-1; unclear D gene. The CDR3 runs 13 residues. Germline CDR1 and CDR2: SGHRS and YFSETQ. Deletions cut 5 bases from V and 5 bases from J, with 13 bases between. CDR3 sequence (DNA): TGCGCCAGCAGTTTACGCCCCCGGACTGAAGCTTTCTTT. Its protein is CASSLRPRTEAFF.

The chain has TRBV11-2 and TRBJ1-1; D gene unclear. Germline CDR1 is SGHAT and CDR2 is FQNNGV. V gave up 5 bases and J gave up 8 bases, with 15 bases separating them. The CDR3 runs to 13 residues. CDR3 coding DNA: TGTGCCAGCAGCCCCTGGGCGGCCCTAGAAGCTTTCTTT. It specifies CASSPWAALEAFF.

Turning to this clone: Its ends do not fully match the called genes, so a read error is possible. V and J are TRBV9 and TRBJ1-3; D gene uncertain. CDR1 is SGDLS and CDR2 is YYNGEE in the germline V gene. This CDR3 is built from 15 residues. The CDR3, as DNA: TGTGCCAGCAGCGCAGGCGTCACCTCTGGAAACGCCATATATTTT. Translated, it gives CASSAGVTSGNAIYF.

CDR3 region: CASSPGLAEASSYNEQFF. The CDR3, as DNA: TGTGCCAGTAGTCCCGGACTAGCGGAAGCCTCCTCCTACAATGAGCAGTTCTTC. The chain uses TRBV19 and TRBJ2-1; 10 positions match TRBD2. Germline V CDR1 and CDR2: LNHDA, SQIVND (reference sequence). This CDR3 spans 18 amino acids. The V and J ends lost 5 bases and 0 bases, in that order; junction bases with no gene match: 10.

This clone showed up just once. The chain joins TRBV7-6 to TRBJ2-7; 7 bases are a match to TRBD2. Trimming removed 0 bases from V and 3 bases from J; junction bases left unmatched: 5. This CDR3 has 15 residues. The V gene's germline CDR1 is SGHVS and CDR2 FNYEAQ. The CDR3: CASSLAWTRDYEQYF. The CDR3 coding sequence is TGTGCCAGCAGCTTAGCCTGGACTAGGGACTACGAGCAGTACTTC. The full variable domain, rest sourced from reference TRBV7-6 and TRBJ2-7, is GAGVSQSPRYKVTKRGQDVALRCDPISGHVSLYWYRQALGQGPEFLTYFNYEAQQDKSGLPNDRFSAERPEGSISTLTIQRTEQRDSAMYRCASSLAWTRDYEQYFGPGTRLTVT.

This clone has just one count. J is TRBJ2-5 and V is TRBV27; the D is unclear. Germline CDR1 is MNHEY and CDR2 is SMNVEV (reference sequence). The CDR3 is 11 residues long. Trimming removed 3 bases from V and 1 base from J, with 0 bases in between. The CDR3 loop reads CASSFQETQYF. In DNA form, the CDR3 reads TGTGCCAGCAGTTTCCAAGAGACCCAGTACTTC.

This clone came up a few times. The V call is TRBV5-1, the J call TRBJ2-7, with D unclear. Germline V gene data show CDR1 as SGHRS and CDR2 as YFSETQ. The CDR3 has 14 amino acids. Trimming left V 0 bases short and J 1 base short, with 8 bases between. The CDR3 DNA sequence: TGCGCCAGCAGCTTGGTGTACAATTCCTACGAGCAGTACTTC. It translates to CASSLVYNSYEQYF.

The chain joins TRBV12-5 to TRBJ1-3; D is uncertain. This CDR3 spans 15 amino acids. Between the trimmed V and J ends, which lost 5 bases and 2 bases, there was a span of 13 bases. Looked up from germline, CDR1 is LGHNT and CDR2 is FRNRAP. The CDR3 is CASGDGSWAGNTIYF. The DNA for the CDR3 is TGTGCTAGTGGTGACGGGAGCTGGGCTGGAAACACCATATATTTT.